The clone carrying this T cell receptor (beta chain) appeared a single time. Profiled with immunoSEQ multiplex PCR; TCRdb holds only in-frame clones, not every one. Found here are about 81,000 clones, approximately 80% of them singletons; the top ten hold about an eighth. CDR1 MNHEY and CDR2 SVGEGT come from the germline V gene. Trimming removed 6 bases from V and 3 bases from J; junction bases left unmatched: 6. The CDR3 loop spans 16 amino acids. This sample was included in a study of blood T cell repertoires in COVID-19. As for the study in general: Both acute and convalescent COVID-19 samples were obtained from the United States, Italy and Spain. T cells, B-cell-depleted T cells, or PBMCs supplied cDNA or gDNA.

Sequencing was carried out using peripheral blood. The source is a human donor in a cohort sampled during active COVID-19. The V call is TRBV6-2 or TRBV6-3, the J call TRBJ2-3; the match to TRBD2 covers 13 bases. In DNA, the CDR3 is TGTGCCAGCAGCCGGACTAGCGGGGGCCTTACAGATACGCAGTATTTT. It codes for CASSRTSGGLTDTQYF.